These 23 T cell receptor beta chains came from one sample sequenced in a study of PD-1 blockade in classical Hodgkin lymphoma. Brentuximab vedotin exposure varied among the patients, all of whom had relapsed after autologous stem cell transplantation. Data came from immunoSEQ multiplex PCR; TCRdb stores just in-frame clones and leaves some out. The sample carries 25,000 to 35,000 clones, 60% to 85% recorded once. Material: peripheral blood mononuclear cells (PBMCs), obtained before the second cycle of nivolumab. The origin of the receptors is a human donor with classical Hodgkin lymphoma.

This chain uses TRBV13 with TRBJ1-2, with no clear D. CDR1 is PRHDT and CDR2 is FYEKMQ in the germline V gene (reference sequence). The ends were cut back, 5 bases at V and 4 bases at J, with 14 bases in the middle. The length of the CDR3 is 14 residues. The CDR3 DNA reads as TGTGCCAGCAGCCCCCCCGACACCCCCTATGGCTACACCTTC. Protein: CASSPPDTPYGYTF. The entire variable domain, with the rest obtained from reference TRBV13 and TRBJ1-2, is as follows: AAGVIQSPRHLIKEKRETATLKCYPIPRHDTVYWYQQGPGQDPQFLISFYEKMQSDKGSIPDRFSAQQFSDYHSELNMSSLELGDSALYFCASSPPDTPYGYTFGSGTRLTVV.

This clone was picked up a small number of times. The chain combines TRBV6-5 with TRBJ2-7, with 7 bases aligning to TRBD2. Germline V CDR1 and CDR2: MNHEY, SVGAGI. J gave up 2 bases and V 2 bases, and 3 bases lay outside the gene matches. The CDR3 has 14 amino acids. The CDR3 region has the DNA TGTGCCAGCAGTTACAAGCGGGGAGCCTACGAGCAGTACTTC. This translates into CASSYKRGAYEQYF.

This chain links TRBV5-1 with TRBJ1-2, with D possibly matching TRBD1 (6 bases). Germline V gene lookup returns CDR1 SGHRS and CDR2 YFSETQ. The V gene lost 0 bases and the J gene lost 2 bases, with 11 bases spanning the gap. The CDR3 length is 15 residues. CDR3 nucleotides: TGCGCCAGCAGCTTGGACAGGGTCGTAAACTATGGCTACACCTTC. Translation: CASSLDRVVNYGYTF. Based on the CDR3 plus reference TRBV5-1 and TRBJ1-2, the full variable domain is KAGVTQTPRYLIKTRGQQVTLSCSPISGHRSVSWYQQTPGQGLQFLFEYFSETQRNKGNFPGRFSGRQFSNSRSEMNVSTLELGDSALYLCASSLDRVVNYGYTFGSGTRLTVV.

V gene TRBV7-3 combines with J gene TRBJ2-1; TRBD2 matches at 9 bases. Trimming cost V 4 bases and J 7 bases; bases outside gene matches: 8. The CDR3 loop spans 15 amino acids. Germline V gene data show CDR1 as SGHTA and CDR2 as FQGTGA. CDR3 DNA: TGTGCCAGCAGCTACGCTGGCGGGGGGGCTAATGAGCAGTTCTTC. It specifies CASSYAGGGANEQFF.

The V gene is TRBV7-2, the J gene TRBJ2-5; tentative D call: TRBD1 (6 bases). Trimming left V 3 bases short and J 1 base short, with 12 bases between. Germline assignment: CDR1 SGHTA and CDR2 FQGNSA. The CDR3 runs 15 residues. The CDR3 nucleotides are TGTGCCAGCAGCTTGGCTCCCAGGGGCCAAGAGACCCAGTACTTC. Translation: CASSLAPRGQETQYF.

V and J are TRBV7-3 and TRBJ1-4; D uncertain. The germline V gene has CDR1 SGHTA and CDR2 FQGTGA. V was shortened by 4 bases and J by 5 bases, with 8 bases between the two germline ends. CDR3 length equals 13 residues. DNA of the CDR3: TGTGCCAGCAGCTGGACTGGGAATGAAAAACTGTTTTTT. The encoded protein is CASSWTGNEKLFF.

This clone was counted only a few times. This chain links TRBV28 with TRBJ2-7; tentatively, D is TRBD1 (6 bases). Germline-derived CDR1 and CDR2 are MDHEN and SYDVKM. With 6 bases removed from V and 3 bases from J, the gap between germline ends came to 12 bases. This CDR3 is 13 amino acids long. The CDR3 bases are TGTGCCAGCAGCTATAAGGACAGCTACGAGCAGTACTTC. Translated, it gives CASSYKDSYEQYF. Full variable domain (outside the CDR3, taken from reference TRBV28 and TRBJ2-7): DVKVTQSSRYLVKRTGEKVFLECVQDMDHENMFWYRQDPGLGLRLIYFSYDVKMKEKGDIPEGYSVSREKKERFSLILESASTNQTSMYLCASSYKDSYEQYFGPGTRLTVT.

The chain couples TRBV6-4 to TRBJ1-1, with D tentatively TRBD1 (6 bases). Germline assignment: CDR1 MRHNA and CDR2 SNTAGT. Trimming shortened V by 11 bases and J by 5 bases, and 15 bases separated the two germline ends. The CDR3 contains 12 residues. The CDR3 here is CARGRGGTEAFF. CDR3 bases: TGTGCCCGGGGCAGGGGAGGGACTGAAGCTTTCTTT.

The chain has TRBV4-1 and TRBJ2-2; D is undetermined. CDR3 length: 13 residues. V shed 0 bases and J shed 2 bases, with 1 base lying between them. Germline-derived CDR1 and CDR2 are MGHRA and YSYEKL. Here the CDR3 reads CASSQENTGELFF. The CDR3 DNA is TGCGCCAGCAGCCAAGAAAACACCGGGGAGCTGTTTTTT.

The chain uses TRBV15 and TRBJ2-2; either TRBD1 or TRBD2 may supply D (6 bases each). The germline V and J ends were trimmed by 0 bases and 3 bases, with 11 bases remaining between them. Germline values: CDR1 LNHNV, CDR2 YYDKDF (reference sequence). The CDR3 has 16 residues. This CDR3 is CATSRDWGAYTGELFF. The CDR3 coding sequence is TGTGCCACCAGCAGAGATTGGGGGGCGTACACCGGGGAGCTGTTTTTT.

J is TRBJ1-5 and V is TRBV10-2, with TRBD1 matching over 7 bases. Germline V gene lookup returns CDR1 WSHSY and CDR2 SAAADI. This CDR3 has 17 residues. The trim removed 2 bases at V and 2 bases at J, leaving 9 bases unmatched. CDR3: CASSEAGTVGGNQPQHF. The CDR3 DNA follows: TGCGCCAGCAGTGAGGCAGGGACAGTGGGAGGCAATCAGCCCCAGCATTTT.

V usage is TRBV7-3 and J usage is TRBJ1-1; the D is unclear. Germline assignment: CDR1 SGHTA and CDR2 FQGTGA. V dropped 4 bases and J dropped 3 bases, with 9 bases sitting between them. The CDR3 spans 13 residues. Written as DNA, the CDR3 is TGTGCCAGCAGCTCTAGGAGGGACACTGAAGCTTTCTTT. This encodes CASSSRRDTEAFF. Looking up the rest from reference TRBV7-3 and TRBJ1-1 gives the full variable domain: GAGVSQTPSNKVTEKGKYVELRCDPISGHTALYWYRQSLGQGPEFLIYFQGTGAADDSGLPNDRFFAVRPEGSVSTLKIQRTERGDSAVYLCASSSRRDTEAFFGQGTRLTVV.

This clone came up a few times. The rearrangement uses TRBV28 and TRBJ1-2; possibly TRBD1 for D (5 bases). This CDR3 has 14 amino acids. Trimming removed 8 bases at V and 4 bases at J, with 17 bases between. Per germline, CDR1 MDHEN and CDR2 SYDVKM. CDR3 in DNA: TGTGCCAGCTCGGGGCCGGGACGCGGCTATGGCTACACCTTC. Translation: CASSGPGRGYGYTF.

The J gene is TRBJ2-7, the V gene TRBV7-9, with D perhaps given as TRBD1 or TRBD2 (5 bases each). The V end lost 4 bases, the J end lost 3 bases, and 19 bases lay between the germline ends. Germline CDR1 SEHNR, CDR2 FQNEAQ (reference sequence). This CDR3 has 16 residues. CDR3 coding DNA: TGTGCCAGCAGCTCGCACGGGACGATTTTCAGCTACGAGCAGTACTTC. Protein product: CASSSHGTIFSYEQYF.

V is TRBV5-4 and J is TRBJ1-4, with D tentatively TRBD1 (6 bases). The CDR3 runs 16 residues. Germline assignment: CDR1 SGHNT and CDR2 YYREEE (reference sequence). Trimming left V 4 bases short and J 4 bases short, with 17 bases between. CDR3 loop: CASSPGSGGHNEKLFF. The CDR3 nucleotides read TGTGCCAGCAGCCCGGGTTCGGGGGGGCATAATGAAAAACTGTTTTTT.

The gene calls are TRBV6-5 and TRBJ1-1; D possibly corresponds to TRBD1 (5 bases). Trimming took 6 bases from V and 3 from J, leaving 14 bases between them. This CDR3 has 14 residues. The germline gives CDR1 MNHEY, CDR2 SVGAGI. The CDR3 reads CASRDQGWDTEAFF. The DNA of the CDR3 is TGTGCCAGCAGGGACCAGGGATGGGACACTGAAGCTTTCTTT.

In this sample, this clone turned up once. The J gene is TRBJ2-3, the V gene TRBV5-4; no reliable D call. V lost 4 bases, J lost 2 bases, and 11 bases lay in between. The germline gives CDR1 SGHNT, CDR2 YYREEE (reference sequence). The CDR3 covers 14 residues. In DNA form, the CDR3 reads TGTGCCAGCAGCCTGGAACGCCTCACAGATACGCAGTATTTT. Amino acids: CASSLERLTDTQYF.

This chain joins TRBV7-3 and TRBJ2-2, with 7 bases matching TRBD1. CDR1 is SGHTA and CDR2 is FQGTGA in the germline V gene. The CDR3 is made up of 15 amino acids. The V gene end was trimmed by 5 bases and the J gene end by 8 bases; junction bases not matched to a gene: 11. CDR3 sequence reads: CASSPYTDRSGELFF. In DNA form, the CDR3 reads TGTGCCAGCAGCCCCTACACGGACAGGAGTGGGGAGCTGTTTTTT.

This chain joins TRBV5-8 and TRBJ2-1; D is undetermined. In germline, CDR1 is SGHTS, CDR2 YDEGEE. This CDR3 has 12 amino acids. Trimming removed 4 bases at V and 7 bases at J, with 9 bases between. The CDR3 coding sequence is TGTGCCAGCAGCCCCGACGGTAATGAGCAGTTCTTC. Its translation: CASSPDGNEQFF.

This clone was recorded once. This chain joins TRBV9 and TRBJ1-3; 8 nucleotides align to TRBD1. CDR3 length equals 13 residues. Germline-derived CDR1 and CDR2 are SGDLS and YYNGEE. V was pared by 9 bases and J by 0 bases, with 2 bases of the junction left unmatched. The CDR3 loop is CATGTGSGNTIYF. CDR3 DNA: TGTGCCACCGGGACAGGCTCTGGAAACACCATATATTTT. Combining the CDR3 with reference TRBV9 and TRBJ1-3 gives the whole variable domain DSGVTQTPKHLITATGQRVTLRCSPRSGDLSVYWYQQSLDQGLQFLIQYYNGEERAKGNILERFSAQQFPDLHSELNLSSLELGDSALYFCATGTGSGNTIYFGEGSWLTVV.

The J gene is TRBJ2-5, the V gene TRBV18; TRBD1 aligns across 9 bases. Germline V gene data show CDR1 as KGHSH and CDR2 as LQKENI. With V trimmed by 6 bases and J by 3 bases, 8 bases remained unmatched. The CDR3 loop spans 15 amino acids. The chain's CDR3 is CASSNLRDREETQYF. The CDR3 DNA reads TGTGCCAGCTCGAACCTCCGGGACAGGGAAGAGACCCAGTACTTC. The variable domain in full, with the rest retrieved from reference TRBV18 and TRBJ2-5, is NAGVMQNPRHLVRRRGQEARLRCSPMKGHSHVYWYRQLPEEGLKFMVYLQKENIIDESGMPKERFSAEFPKEGPSILRIQQVVRGDSAAYFCASSNLRDREETQYFGPGTRLLVL.

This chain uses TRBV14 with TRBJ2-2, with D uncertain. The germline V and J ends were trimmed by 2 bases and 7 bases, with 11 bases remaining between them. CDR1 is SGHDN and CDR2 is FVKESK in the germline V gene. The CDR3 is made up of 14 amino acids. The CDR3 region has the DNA TGTGCCAGCAGCCAACGTGCGGAAGTCGGGGAGCTGTTTTTT. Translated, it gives CASSQRAEVGELFF.

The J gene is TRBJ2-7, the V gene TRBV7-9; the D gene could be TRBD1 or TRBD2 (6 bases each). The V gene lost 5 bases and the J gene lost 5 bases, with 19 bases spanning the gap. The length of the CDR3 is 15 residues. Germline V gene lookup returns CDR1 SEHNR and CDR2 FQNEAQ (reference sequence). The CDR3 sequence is CASSPPWGALDEQYF. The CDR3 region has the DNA TGTGCCAGCAGCCCCCCCTGGGGGGCGCTTGACGAGCAGTACTTC.